The 32 T cell receptor beta chains below come from one sample, sequenced in a study of blood T cells in healthy people across ages. Primers used in a second PCR of about 6 to 11 cycles were a sample-barcoded 5' primer and a J-beta primer mix. TCRdb recomputed calls from the 5' RACE reads with MiXCR, one row per CDR3 protein. In the table there are fewer than 1,200,000 distinct CDR3 sequences, roughly a quarter of which are singletons. These data are also associated with another study on T cells of mothers and their children.

The sequencing sample was made of blood. Receptor source: a girl aged 2 to 10 in good health.

The sample holds one count of this clonotype. This chain connects TRBV6-6 to TRBJ2-5; maybe TRBD1 (5 bases). The J call is in doubt because the DNA end fits TRBJ2-7 better. CDR1 MNHNY and CDR2 SVGAGI come from the germline V gene (reference sequence). CDR3 size: 13 residues. CDR3 amino acids: CATAPGNSYEQYF. In DNA, the CDR3 is TGTGCCACCGCTCCAGGGAACTCCTACGAGCAGTACTTC.

The gene calls are TRBV29-1 and TRBJ2-5, with TRBD2 identical over 11 bases. CDR3 size: 15 residues. Trimming at V came to 4 bases and at J to 5 bases, leaving 9 bases not matched to a gene. CDR1 and CDR2 from the germline V gene are SQVTM and ANQGSEA. This CDR3 is CSVVSGGDVLETQYF. In DNA form, the CDR3 reads TGCAGCGTTGTTAGCGGGGGGGACGTTTTGGAGACCCAGTACTTC.

The chain couples TRBV27 to TRBJ2-1, with 12 bases fitting TRBD2. CDR3 length: 16 amino acids. J lost 8 bases, V lost 2 bases, and 7 bases had no gene match. The germline CDR1 and CDR2 sequences are MNHEY and SMNVEV (reference sequence). The CDR3 DNA reads as TGTGCCAGCAGTTTACTAGCGGGAGGGCTAAACGATGAGCAGTTCTTC. It is translated as CASSLLAGGLNDEQFF.

The chain employs TRBV7-2 and TRBJ2-5; D not certain. The CDR3 runs to 16 residues. V gave up 3 bases and J gave up 1 base, with 15 bases separating them. Germline V lookup: CDR1 SGHTA, CDR2 FQGNSA. Written as DNA, the CDR3 is TGTGCCAGCAGCTTCGGGTTCCTTGGCGTCCAAGAGACCCAGTACTTC. Translated, it gives CASSFGFLGVQETQYF. Together with reference TRBV7-2 and TRBJ2-5, the CDR3 gives the full variable domain: GAGVSQSPSNKVTEKGKDVELRCDPISGHTALYWYRQSLGQGLEFLIYFQGNSAPDKSGLPSDRFSAERTGGSVSTLTIQRTQQEDSAVYLCASSFGFLGVQETQYFGPGTRLLVL.

This clonotype was observed a few times. The V gene is TRBV27, the J gene TRBJ2-3; TRBD2 agrees at 7 bases. This CDR3 region has 15 residues. Germline CDR1 is MNHEY and CDR2 is SMNVEV (reference sequence). V was pared by 6 bases and J by 4 bases, with 10 bases of the junction left unmatched. The CDR3 spells CASSGVRELPDTQYF. The CDR3 region has the DNA TGTGCCAGCAGCGGGGTGCGGGAGTTACCAGATACGCAGTATTTT.

Concerning this clonotype: With a much larger clone just one base away, this may be a read error. The chain recombines TRBV29-1 with TRBJ2-5; no reliable D call. Germline CDR1 and CDR2: SQVTM and ANQGSEA. Trimming took off 4 bases at V and 3 bases at J, with 12 bases between the two ends. The CDR3 totals 13 residues. The CDR3, as DNA: TGCAGCGTTGTCAGAGGTCCCGAAGAGACCCAGTACTTC. Its protein is CSVVRGPEETQYF. Full variable domain (remainder filled in from reference TRBV29-1 and TRBJ2-5): SAVISQKPSRDICQRGTSLTIQCQVDSQVTMMFWYRQQPGQSLTLIATANQGSEATYESGFVIDKFPISRPNLTFSTLTVSNMSPEDSSIYLCSVVRGPEETQYFGPGTRLLVL.

V gene TRBV29-1 combines with J gene TRBJ2-5; D gene unclear. CDR3 length: 9 residues. V was trimmed by 6 bases and J by 7 bases, leaving 6 bases between them. Germline V gene sequence: CDR1 SQVTM, CDR2 ANQGSEA. Here the CDR3 DNA reads TGCAGCGTCCCGGGGACCCAGTACTTC. It codes for CSVPGTQYF. Full variable domain (missing parts from reference TRBV29-1 and TRBJ2-5): SAVISQKPSRDICQRGTSLTIQCQVDSQVTMMFWYRQQPGQSLTLIATANQGSEATYESGFVIDKFPISRPNLTFSTLTVSNMSPEDSSIYLCSVPGTQYFGPGTRLLVL.

The chain has TRBV25-1 and TRBJ2-2; no clear D. Germline values: CDR1 MGHDK, CDR2 SYGVNS. V dropped 2 bases and J dropped 1 base, with 8 bases sitting between them. CDR3 length: 15 residues. CDR3 region: CASSEGELNTGELFF. CDR3 nucleotide sequence: TGTGCCAGCAGTGAAGGGGAATTGAACACCGGGGAGCTGTTTTTT.

J is TRBJ2-5 and V is TRBV6-6, with 8 bases aligning to TRBD2. The CDR3 spans 15 residues. The V gene end was trimmed by 6 bases and the J gene end by 2 bases; junction bases not matched to a gene: 8. CDR1 and CDR2 from the germline V gene are MNHNY and SVGAGI (reference sequence). The CDR3 DNA follows: TGTGCCAGCAGCCTAAGCGGGGGCCTACAAGAGACCCAGTACTTC. This encodes CASSLSGGLQETQYF.

This chain uses TRBV2 with TRBJ2-1; the match to TRBD2 covers 14 bases. CDR1 SNHLY and CDR2 FYNNEI come from the germline V gene. V was clipped by 5 bases and J by 0 bases; unmatched bases: 12. There are 20 residues in the CDR3. CDR3 sequence reads: CASSNPGLAGAGSSYNEQFF. DNA for the CDR3: TGTGCCAGCAGTAACCCGGGACTAGCGGGAGCTGGGAGCTCCTACAATGAGCAGTTCTTC.

This clonotype was counted only a few times. The CDR3 reads CASSLVEETEAFF. The CDR3 DNA reads as TGTGCCAGCAGTCTAGTCGAGGAAACTGAAGCTTTCTTT. The chain recombines TRBV27 with TRBJ1-1; D remains unclear. Germline CDR1 is MNHEY and CDR2 is SMNVEV (reference sequence). With 5 bases removed from V and 5 bases from J, the gap between germline ends came to 12 bases. This CDR3 spans 13 amino acids.

V and J are TRBV12-5 and TRBJ1-1, with D perhaps matching TRBD1 (5 bases). From germline, CDR1 is LGHNT and CDR2 FRNRAP. V lost 5 bases and J 3 bases, leaving 10 bases between the germline ends. The CDR3 totals 13 residues. DNA of the CDR3: TGTGCTAGTGGTCCTAGGGGAGACACTGAAGCTTTCTTT. This encodes CASGPRGDTEAFF. The full variable domain, in which reference TRBV12-5 and TRBJ1-1 provide the parts outside the CDR3, is DARVTQTPRHKVTEMGQEVTMRCQPILGHNTVFWYRQTMMQGLELLAYFRNRAPLDDSGMPKDRFSAEMPDATLATLKIQPSEPRDSAVYFCASGPRGDTEAFFGQGTRLTVV.

The CDR3 coding sequence is TGTGCCAGCAGCTGGACAGGTAGAAATTCACCCCTCCACTTT. Translation gives CASSWTGRNSPLHF. J is TRBJ1-6 and V is TRBV7-9; TRBD1 agrees at 7 bases. From germline, CDR1 is SEHNR and CDR2 FQNEAQ (reference sequence). Trimming removed 4 bases from V and 7 bases from J; junction bases left unmatched: 4. The CDR3 contains 14 residues.

J is TRBJ2-4 and V is TRBV7-3; D possibly corresponds to TRBD2 (5 bases). The length of the CDR3 is 13 residues. The ends were cut back, 5 bases at V and 8 bases at J, with 13 bases in the middle. Germline CDR1 reads SGHTA; CDR2 reads FQGTGA. The CDR3 reads CASSPPGLDIQYF. DNA for the CDR3: TGTGCCAGCAGCCCCCCGGGATTGGACATTCAGTACTTC.

The rearrangement links TRBV6-1 to TRBJ2-5; a possible D gene is TRBD2 (6 bases). The germline gives CDR1 MNHNS, CDR2 SASEGT. V was cut by 6 bases and J by 0 bases, with 17 bases left in between. The CDR3 is made up of 16 amino acids. The CDR3 here is CASSREILADQETQYF. The CDR3 nucleotides read TGTGCCAGCAGCCGGGAGATTTTAGCGGACCAAGAGACCCAGTACTTC.

This clonotype was detected ten times or more. This chain connects TRBV5-6 to TRBJ2-1; D is unresolved. Germline V gene data show CDR1 as SGHDT and CDR2 as YYEEEE. This CDR3 spans 11 amino acids. The V gene lost 1 base and the J gene lost 10 bases, with 6 bases spanning the gap. In DNA form, the CDR3 reads TGTGCCAGCAGCTTGAGGGCAGAGCAGTTCTTC. The encoded protein is CASSLRAEQFF.

In its sample, this clonotype was seen a few times. The chain joins TRBV20-1 to TRBJ2-3; weak D call: TRBD2 (5 bases). The CDR3 is 13 residues long. Trimming shortened V by 3 bases and J by 7 bases, and 14 bases separated the two germline ends. Germline-derived CDR1 and CDR2 are DFQATT and SNEGSKA (reference sequence). The CDR3 region is CSARMTTSYTQYF. CDR3 DNA sequence: TGCAGTGCTAGGATGACTACTAGTTATACGCAGTATTTT.

This clonotype was observed a handful of times. V usage is TRBV7-9 and J usage is TRBJ1-5, with D tentatively TRBD1 (6 bases). The germline V gene has CDR1 SEHNR and CDR2 FQNEAQ (reference sequence). Trimming removed 3 bases from V and 7 bases from J, with 13 bases in between. This CDR3 contains 14 residues. The CDR3 DNA reads TGTGCCAGCAGCTTTCAGGGGCAAGGGCAGCCCCAGCATTTT. Translating gives CASSFQGQGQPQHF.

This clonotype was observed a handful of times. The chain joins TRBV29-1 to TRBJ2-1; D is ambiguous. V lost 3 bases and J 1 base, leaving 13 bases between the germline ends. The CDR3 has 15 amino acids. CDR1 SQVTM and CDR2 ANQGSEA come from the germline V gene. DNA of the CDR3: TGCAGCGTTGAGGAAATGGAGTCGTCCTACAATGAGCAGTTCTTC. Amino acids: CSVEEMESSYNEQFF.

J is TRBJ2-7 and V is TRBV25-1; 9 bases line up with TRBD1. This CDR3 region has 14 residues. Germline V gives CDR1 MGHDK, CDR2 SYGVNS. Germline trimming cut 6 bases from V and 8 bases from J; bases unmatched to any gene: 11. CDR3 sequence (DNA): TGTGCCAGCAGCCGGACAGGGGACTCCTTGAAGCAGTACTTC. Translating it yields CASSRTGDSLKQYF.

This clonotype was seen more than once but under ten times. This chain uses TRBV20-1 with TRBJ2-5; TRBD2 agrees at 14 bases. Germline CDR1 reads DFQATT; CDR2 reads SNEGSKA (reference sequence). After removal of 6 bases from V and 5 bases from J, the junction contained 5 bases not matched to a gene. This CDR3 spans 14 amino acids. The CDR3 loop is CSADWTSGGETQYF. Here the CDR3 DNA reads TGCAGTGCAGACTGGACTAGCGGGGGGGAGACCCAGTACTTC.

This chain joins TRBV2 and TRBJ2-5; tentatively, D is TRBD2 (6 bases). V was clipped by 3 bases and J by 3 bases, with 14 bases between them. Germline V gene lookup returns CDR1 SNHLY and CDR2 FYNNEI. The CDR3 consists of 15 residues. CDR3 residues: CASSDSPGGEETQYF. The CDR3 DNA sequence: TGTGCCAGCAGTGATTCCCCCGGGGGAGAAGAGACCCAGTACTTC.

This clonotype was seen only a few times. The chain recombines TRBV2 with TRBJ2-1; maybe TRBD2 (6 bases). The length of the CDR3 is 17 residues. Germline values: CDR1 SNHLY, CDR2 FYNNEI. V was shortened by 8 bases and J by 8 bases, with 28 bases between the two germline ends. In DNA form, the CDR3 reads TGTGCCAGCGGGGGGAGTAGCGTTTCTAATTTGGAGGATGAGCAGTTCTTC. Protein: CASGGSSVSNLEDEQFF.

V is TRBV5-1 and J is TRBJ2-7, with D perhaps assigned TRBD1 or TRBD2 (5 bases each). From germline, CDR1 is SGHRS and CDR2 YFSETQ. Deletions cut 5 bases from V and 7 bases from J, with 13 bases between. This CDR3 spans 12 amino acids. CDR3 protein: CASRRGAEEQYF. CDR3 sequence (DNA): TGCGCCAGCAGAAGAGGGGCTGAAGAGCAGTACTTC.

This clonotype has just a few counts. This chain uses TRBV29-1 with TRBJ1-1; maybe TRBD1 (6 bases). Germline lookup yields CDR1 SQVTM and CDR2 ANQGSEA. The CDR3 consists of 12 residues. Trimming pared 6 bases from V and 4 bases from J, leaving 12 bases between. DNA of the CDR3: TGCAGCGTGAGGGGGGTTTTCACTGAAGCTTTCTTT. It yields the protein CSVRGVFTEAFF.

A few counts support this clonotype. This rearrangement joins TRBV5-1 to TRBJ2-5, with unresolved D. V was pared by 1 base and J by 4 bases, with 14 bases between. The CDR3 sequence is 15 residues long. Germline loops: CDR1 SGHRS, CDR2 YFSETQ. CDR3 in DNA: TGCGCCAGCAGCTTGAACGTAGGATCGGGAGAGACCCAGTACTTC. It is translated as CASSLNVGSGETQYF.

This clonotype was seen a single time. J is TRBJ2-1 and V is TRBV20-1; D could derive from TRBD1 or TRBD2 (7 bases each). This CDR3 comprises 14 residues. Germline values: CDR1 DFQATT, CDR2 SNEGSKA (reference sequence). V lost 6 bases and J 8 bases, leaving 20 bases between the germline ends. For the CDR3, the DNA is TGCAGTGCCCTCACAGGGGAGGGGACCGATGAGCAGTTCTTC. Amino acids: CSALTGEGTDEQFF.

As concerns this clonotype: At one boundary the junction diverges from the germline segment, which might be a read error. The V and J genes are TRBV20-1 and TRBJ2-3; D call uncertain. The CDR3 has 12 residues. Germline assignment: CDR1 DFQATT and CDR2 SNEGSKA (reference sequence). CDR3 in amino acids: CSARDLADTRYF. The CDR3 nucleotides read TGCAGTGCTAGAGATTTGGCAGATACGCGGTATTTT.

The chain has TRBV4-1 and TRBJ1-4; no clear D. The CDR3 contains 14 residues. The V and J ends lost 1 base and 7 bases respectively, with 10 bases between them. CDR1 and CDR2 from the germline V gene are MGHRA and YSYEKL. CDR3 residues: CASSQVLVGEKLFF. CDR3 nucleotide sequence: TGCGCCAGCAGCCAAGTCTTGGTTGGTGAAAAACTGTTTTTT.

This clonotype was detected a few times. This chain uses TRBV20-1 with TRBJ1-5; TRBD1 aligns across 8 bases. This CDR3 spans 15 amino acids. CDR1 and CDR2 from the germline V gene are DFQATT and SNEGSKA (reference sequence). The J segment lost 5 bases and the V segment lost 2 bases, leaving 8 bases of the junction unmatched. The CDR3: CSARTPGQEYQPQHF. The DNA of the CDR3 is TGCAGTGCTAGAACCCCGGGACAGGAATATCAGCCCCAGCATTTT.

The V call is TRBV4-3, the J call TRBJ2-1; D remains ambiguous. Trimming pared 0 bases from V and 9 bases from J, leaving 12 bases between. Per germline, CDR1 LGHNA and CDR2 YSLEER. CDR3 size: 14 residues. CDR3 DNA: TGCGCCAGCAGCCAAGAGAAGGTCGCTGGTGAGCAGTTCTTC. Protein product: CASSQEKVAGEQFF.

A few counts support this clonotype. The V gene is TRBV15, the J gene TRBJ2-7; D not resolved. Trimming stripped 0 bases from V and 4 bases from J, with 13 bases between. CDR3 length: 15 residues. The germline gives CDR1 LNHNV, CDR2 YYDKDF (reference sequence). The CDR3 region is CATSRDQSLVYEQYF. The CDR3 nucleotides read TGTGCCACCAGCAGAGATCAATCTTTAGTTTACGAGCAGTACTTC. The entire variable domain, with the rest obtained from reference TRBV15 and TRBJ2-7, is as follows: DAMVIQNPRYQVTQFGKPVTLSCSQTLNHNVMYWYQQKSSQAPKLLFHYYDKDFNNEADTPDNFQSRRPNTSFCFLDIRSPGLGDTAMYLCATSRDQSLVYEQYFGPGTRLTVT.